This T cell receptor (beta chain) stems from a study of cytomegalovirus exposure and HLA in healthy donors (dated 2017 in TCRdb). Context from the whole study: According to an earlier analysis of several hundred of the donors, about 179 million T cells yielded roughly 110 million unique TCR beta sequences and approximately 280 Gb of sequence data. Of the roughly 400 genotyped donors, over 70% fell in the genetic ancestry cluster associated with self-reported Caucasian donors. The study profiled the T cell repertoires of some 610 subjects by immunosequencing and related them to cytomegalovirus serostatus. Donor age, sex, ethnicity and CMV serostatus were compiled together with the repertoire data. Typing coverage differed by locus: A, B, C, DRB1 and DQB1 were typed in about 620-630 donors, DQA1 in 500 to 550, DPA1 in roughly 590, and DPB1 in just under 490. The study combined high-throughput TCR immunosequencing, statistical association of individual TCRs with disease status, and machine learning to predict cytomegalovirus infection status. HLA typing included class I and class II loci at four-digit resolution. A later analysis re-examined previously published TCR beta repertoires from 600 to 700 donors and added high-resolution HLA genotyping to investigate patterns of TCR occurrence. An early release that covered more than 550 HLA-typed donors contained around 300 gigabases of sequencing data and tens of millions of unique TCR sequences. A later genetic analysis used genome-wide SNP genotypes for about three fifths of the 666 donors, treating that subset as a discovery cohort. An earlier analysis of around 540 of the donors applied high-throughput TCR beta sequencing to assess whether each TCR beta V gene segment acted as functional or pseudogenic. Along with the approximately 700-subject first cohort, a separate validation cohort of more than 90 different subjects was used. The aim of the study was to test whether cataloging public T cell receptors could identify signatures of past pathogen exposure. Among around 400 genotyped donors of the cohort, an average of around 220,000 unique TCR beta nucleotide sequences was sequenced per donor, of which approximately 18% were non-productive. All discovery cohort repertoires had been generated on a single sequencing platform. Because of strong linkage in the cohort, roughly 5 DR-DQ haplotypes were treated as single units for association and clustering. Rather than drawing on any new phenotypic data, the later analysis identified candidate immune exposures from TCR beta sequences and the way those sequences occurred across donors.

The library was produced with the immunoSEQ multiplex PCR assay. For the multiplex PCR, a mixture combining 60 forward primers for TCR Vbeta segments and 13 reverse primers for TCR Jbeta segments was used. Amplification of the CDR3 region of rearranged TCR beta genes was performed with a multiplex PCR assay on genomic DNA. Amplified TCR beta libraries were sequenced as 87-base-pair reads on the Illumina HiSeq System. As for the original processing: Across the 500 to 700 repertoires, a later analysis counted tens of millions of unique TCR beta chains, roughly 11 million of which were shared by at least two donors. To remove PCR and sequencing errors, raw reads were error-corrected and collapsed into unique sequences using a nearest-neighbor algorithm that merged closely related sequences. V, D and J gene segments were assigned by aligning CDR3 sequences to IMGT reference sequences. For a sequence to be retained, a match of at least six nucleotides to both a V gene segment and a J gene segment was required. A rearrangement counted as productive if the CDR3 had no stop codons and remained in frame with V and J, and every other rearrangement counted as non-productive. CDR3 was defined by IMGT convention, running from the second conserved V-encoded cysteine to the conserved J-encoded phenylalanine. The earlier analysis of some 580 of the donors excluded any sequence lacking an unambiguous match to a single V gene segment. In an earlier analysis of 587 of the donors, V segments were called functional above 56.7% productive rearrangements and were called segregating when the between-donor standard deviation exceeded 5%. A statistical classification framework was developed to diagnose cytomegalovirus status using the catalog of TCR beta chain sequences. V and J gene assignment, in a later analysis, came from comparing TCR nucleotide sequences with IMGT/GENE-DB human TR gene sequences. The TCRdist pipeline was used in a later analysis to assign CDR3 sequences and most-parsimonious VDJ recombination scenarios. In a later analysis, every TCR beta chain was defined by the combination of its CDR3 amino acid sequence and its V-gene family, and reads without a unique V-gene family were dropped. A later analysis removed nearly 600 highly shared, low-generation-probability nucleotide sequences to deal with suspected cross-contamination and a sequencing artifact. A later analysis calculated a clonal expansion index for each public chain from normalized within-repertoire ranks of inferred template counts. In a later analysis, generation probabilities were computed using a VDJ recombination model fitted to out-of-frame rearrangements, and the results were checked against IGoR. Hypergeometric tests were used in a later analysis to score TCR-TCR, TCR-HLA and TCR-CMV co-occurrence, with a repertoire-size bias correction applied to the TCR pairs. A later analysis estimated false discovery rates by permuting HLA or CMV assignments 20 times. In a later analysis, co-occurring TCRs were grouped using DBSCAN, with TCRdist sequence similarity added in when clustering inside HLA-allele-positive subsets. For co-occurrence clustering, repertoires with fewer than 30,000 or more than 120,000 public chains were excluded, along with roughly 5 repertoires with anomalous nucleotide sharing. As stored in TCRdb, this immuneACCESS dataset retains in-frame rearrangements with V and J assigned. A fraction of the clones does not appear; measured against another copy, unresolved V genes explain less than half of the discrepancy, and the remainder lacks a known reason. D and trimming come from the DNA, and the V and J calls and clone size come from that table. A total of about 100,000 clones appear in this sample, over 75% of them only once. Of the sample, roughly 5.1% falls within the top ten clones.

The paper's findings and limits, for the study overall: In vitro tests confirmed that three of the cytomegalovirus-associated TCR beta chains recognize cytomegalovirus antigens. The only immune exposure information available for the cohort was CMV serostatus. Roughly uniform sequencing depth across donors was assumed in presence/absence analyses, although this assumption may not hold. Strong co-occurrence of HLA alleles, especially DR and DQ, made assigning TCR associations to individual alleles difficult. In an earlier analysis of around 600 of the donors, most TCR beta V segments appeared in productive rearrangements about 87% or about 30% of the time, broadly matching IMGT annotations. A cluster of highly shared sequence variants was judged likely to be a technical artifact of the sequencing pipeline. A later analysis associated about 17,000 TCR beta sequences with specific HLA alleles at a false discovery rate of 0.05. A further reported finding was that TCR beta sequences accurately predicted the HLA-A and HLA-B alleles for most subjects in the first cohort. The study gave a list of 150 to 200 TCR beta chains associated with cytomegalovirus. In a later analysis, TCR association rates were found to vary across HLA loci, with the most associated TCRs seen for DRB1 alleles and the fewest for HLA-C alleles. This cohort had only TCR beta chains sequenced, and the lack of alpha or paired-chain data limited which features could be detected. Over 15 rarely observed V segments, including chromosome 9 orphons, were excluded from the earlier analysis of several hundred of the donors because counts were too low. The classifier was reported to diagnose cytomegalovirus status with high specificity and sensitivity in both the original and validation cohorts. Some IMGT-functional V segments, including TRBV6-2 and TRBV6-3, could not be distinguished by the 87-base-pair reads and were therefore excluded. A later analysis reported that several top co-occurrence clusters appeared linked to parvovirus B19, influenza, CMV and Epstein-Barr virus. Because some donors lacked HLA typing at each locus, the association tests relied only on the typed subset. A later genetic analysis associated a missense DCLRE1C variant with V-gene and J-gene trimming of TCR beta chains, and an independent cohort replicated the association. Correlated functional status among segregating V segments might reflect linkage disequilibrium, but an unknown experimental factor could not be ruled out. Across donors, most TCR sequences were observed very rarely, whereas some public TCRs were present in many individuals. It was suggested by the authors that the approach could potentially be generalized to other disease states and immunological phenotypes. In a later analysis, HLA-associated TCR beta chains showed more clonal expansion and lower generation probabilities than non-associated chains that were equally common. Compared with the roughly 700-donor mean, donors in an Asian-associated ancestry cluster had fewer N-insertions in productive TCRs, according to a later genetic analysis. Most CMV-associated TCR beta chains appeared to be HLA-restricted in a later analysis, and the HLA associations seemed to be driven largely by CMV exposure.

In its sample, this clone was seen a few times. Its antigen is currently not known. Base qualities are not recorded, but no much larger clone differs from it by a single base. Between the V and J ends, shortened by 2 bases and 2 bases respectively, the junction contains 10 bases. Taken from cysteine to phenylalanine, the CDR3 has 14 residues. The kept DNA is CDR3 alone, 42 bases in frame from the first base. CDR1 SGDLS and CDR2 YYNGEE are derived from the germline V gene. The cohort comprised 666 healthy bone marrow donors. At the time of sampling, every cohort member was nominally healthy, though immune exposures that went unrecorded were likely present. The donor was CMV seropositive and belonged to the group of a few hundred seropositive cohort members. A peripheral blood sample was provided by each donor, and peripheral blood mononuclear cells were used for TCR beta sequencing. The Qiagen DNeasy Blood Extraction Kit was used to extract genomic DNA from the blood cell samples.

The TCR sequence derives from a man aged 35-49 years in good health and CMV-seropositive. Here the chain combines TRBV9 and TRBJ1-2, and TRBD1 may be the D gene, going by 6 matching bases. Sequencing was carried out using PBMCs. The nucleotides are TGTGCCAGCAGCGTTACTACAGGGAACTATGGCTACACCTTC. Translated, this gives CASSVTTGNYGYTF. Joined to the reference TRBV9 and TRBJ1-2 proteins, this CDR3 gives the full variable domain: DSGVTQTPKHLITATGQRVTLRCSPRSGDLSVYWYQQSLDQGLQFLIQYYNGEERAKGNILERFSAQQFPDLHSELNLSSLELGDSALYFCASSVTTGNYGYTFGSGTRLTVV.